This record covers a single T cell receptor (beta chain). Its matching antigen is unknown. The PCR had 60 Vbeta and 13 Jbeta primers. TCRdb's copy holds only in-frame clones and misses some; the assay was immunoSEQ multiplex PCR. The sample lists about 60,000 clones, around four fifths occurring once. This sample is part of a study of cytomegalovirus exposure and HLA in healthy donors. Study observations and caveats: In a later analysis, 16,951 TCR beta sequences were associated with HLA alleles at 0.05 false discovery rate. Clonal expansion, a later analysis showed, was greater in HLA-associated TCR beta chains than in equally common others. Accurate predictions that matched the HLA-A and HLA-B alleles of most subjects were reportedly made from TCR beta sequences.

At collection, donors were nominally healthy, but unrecorded immune exposures were probable. There are 15 residues in the CDR3. Germline V gene sequence: CDR1 SGHRS, CDR2 YFSETQ. Trimming took 7 bases from V and 1 from J, leaving 14 bases between them. V and J are TRBV5-1 and TRBJ2-2; the D gene is possibly TRBD1 (6 bases). This clonotype was obtained from a man aged 25 to 40 in good health and CMV-seronegative. Sequenced sample: PBMCs. The CDR3 coding sequence is TGCGCCAGCGCCGCCTCGGGACAGAACACCGGGGAGCTGTTTTTT. This codes for CASAASGQNTGELFF.